This T cell receptor beta chain appears in the sequencing data of a study of shared clonotypes between healthy human individuals. Study-wide results and caveats: Shared clonotypes: roughly 4.7% naive CD4, roughly 3.5% naive CD8, less than 2.5% memory CD4, 0.4% to 0.5% memory CD8.

Concerning this clone itself: The antigen is unknown.

TCRdb's table, derived via immunoSEQ multiplex PCR, lists solely in-frame clones and lacks some. The data show millions of clones, around 94% seen once. The CDR3 is 13 amino acids. From germline, CDR1 is MRHNA and CDR2 SNTAGT. V was clipped by 6 bases and J by 5 bases, with 14 bases between them. This chain joins TRBV6-4 and TRBJ2-7; tentative D call: TRBD1 (6 bases). Sequenced sample: naive CD4+ T cells sorted from blood. Subset noted: CD45RA+ positively selected. This clonotype originated in a man younger than 30 in good health. CDR3: CASRSTGPNEQYF. The CDR3 DNA is TGTGCCAGCAGGTCGACAGGACCTAACGAGCAGTACTTC.